This entry lists 30 T cell receptor beta chains sequenced from one sample in a study of T cells in Graves' hyperthyroidism and ophthalmopathy. Using RNA transcripts as the source, TCR beta CDR3 regions were amplified. First-round RT-PCR with HTBI primers amplified the TCR CDR3 region. Each CDR3 protein gets one entry after TCRdb re-called the multiplex PCR reads with MiXCR. Of about 660,000 distinct CDR3 sequences listed, roughly 46% were seen once; the top ten hold roughly 6.5%. The material sequenced was peripheral blood or thyroid tissue (not recorded which). The source is an adult man with Graves' disease, either hyperthyroidism or ophthalmopathy (not recorded which).

The V gene is TRBV12-5, the J gene TRBJ2-7, with D hard to call. This CDR3 contains 12 residues. The V gene lost 5 bases and the J gene lost 6 bases, with 11 bases spanning the gap. The germline gives CDR1 LGHNT, CDR2 FRNRAP. CDR3 sequence: CASGPELREQYF. CDR3 bases: TGTGCTAGTGGTCCCGAGCTACGCGAGCAGTACTTC.

In its sample, this clonotype was seen a few times. The chain combines TRBV7-9 with TRBJ1-5; TRBD1 might be the D (5 bases). This CDR3 contains 14 residues. CDR1 SEHNR and CDR2 FQNEAQ come from the germline V gene (reference sequence). Trimming shortened V by 6 bases and J by 0 bases, and 9 bases separated the two germline ends. DNA for the CDR3: TGTGCCAGCAGTGGGGGTAATAGCAATCAGCCCCAGCATTTT. It is translated as CASSGGNSNQPQHF.

The gene calls are TRBV29-1 and TRBJ2-7; D remains ambiguous. Germline CDR1 and CDR2: SQVTM and ANQGSEA. V lost 7 bases, J lost 0 bases, and 4 bases lay in between. This CDR3 region has 10 residues. The CDR3 DNA reads as TGCAGCGCCCACTCCTACGAGCAGTACTTC. Translating gives CSAHSYEQYF.

This clonotype turned up a few times. This chain links TRBV14 with TRBJ2-7; 8 nucleotides match TRBD1. The V gene's germline CDR1 is SGHDN and CDR2 FVKESK. The CDR3 runs to 13 residues. The V segment lost 4 bases and the J segment 5 bases; nucleotides outside the gene matches: 4. Written as DNA, the CDR3 is TGTGCCAGCAGCCGAGTGACAGGGGACGAGCAGTACTTC. Translating it yields CASSRVTGDEQYF.

The CDR3 is CASSFFGREQYF. DNA for the CDR3: TGTGCCAGCAGTTTTTTCGGTCGCGAGCAGTACTTC. The chain couples TRBV7-2 to TRBJ2-7, with unresolved D. Germline CDR1 SGHTA, CDR2 FQGNSA. Trimming shortened V by 6 bases and J by 6 bases, and 12 bases separated the two germline ends. The CDR3 is made up of 12 amino acids.

The rearrangement joins TRBV20-1 to TRBJ1-4, with D maybe TRBD1 (5 bases). Germline values: CDR1 DFQATT, CDR2 SNEGSKA (reference sequence). This CDR3 region has 13 residues. Trimming cost V 3 bases and J 8 bases, with 13 bases left between them. CDR3 nucleotide sequence: TGCAGTGCTAGCGAGGCGGGGGGGGAAAAACTGTTTTTT. Protein: CSASEAGGEKLFF.

This chain connects TRBV10-3 to TRBJ1-3, with 8 bases fitting TRBD1. Germline V lookup: CDR1 ENHRY, CDR2 SYGVKD. The CDR3 runs to 14 residues. Losses at the gene ends were 6 bases for V and 2 bases for J; bases not matched to a gene: 3. CDR3 protein: CAIRQGATGNTIYF. The CDR3 nucleotides read TGTGCCATCAGGCAGGGGGCAACTGGAAACACCATATATTTT.

A word on this clonotype: Being one base from a much bigger clone, this may be a read error. The chain employs TRBV7-6 and TRBJ2-5; TRBD2 matches at 8 bases. Germline V gene data show CDR1 as SGHVS and CDR2 as FNYEAQ. CDR3 size: 16 residues. CDR3 protein: CASSLGSSSGQEAQYF. The CDR3 DNA is TGTGCCAGCAGCTTAGGCTCCTCTAGCGGGCAAGAGGCCCAGTACTTC.

The V and J genes are TRBV6-1 and TRBJ1-1, with D possibly matching TRBD1 (6 bases). The germline V gene encodes CDR1 MNHNS and CDR2 SASEGT. The CDR3 length is 13 residues. V was pared by 7 bases and J by 4 bases, with 13 bases between. For the CDR3, the DNA is TGTGCCAGCAAGGGGGGATCGGGCACTGAAGCTTTCTTT. Its protein product is CASKGGSGTEAFF.

About this clonotype: The junction departs from germline at one end; a sequencing error may be responsible. V is TRBV10-3 and J is TRBJ2-7; D tentatively reads TRBD1 or TRBD2 (6 bases each). The CDR3 runs 15 residues. The germline CDR1 and CDR2 sequences are ENHRY and SYGVKD. The CDR3 loop is CASSGLPGAGYEQYF. The CDR3 DNA reads TGTGCCAGCAGTGGCCTCCCGGGGGCGGGCTACGAGCAGTACTTC.

This clonotype has only a few counts. This sequence joins TRBV2 and TRBJ1-5; D ambiguous. Germline V gene sequence: CDR1 SNHLY, CDR2 FYNNEI. The V end was cut by 4 bases, the J end by 7 bases, with 20 bases between. CDR3 length: 16 amino acids. The CDR3 DNA reads as TGTGCCAGCAGTGTTTGGGGTGAAGGGAGAAAACAGCCCCAGCATTTT. Its translation: CASSVWGEGRKQPQHF.

The gene calls are TRBV10-3 and TRBJ2-7, with D perhaps matching TRBD1 or TRBD2 (5 bases each). Germline assignment: CDR1 ENHRY and CDR2 SYGVKD. The V gene lost 3 bases and the J gene lost 0 bases, with 9 bases spanning the gap. This CDR3 has 14 amino acids. Here the CDR3 reads CAISDRDDSYEQYF. The CDR3 region has the DNA TGTGCCATCAGTGACCGGGACGACTCCTACGAGCAGTACTTC.

Written as DNA, the CDR3 is TGTGCCAGCAGTTTATATCAGGAACGGAACACTGAAGCTTTCTTT. Amino acid sequence: CASSLYQERNTEAFF. The chain carries TRBV28 and TRBJ1-1; D is ambiguous. V was shortened by 1 base and J by 1 base, with 10 bases between the two germline ends. Per germline, CDR1 MDHEN and CDR2 SYDVKM. This CDR3 has 15 residues.

A few counts support this clonotype. The gene calls are TRBV7-9 and TRBJ2-5, with 8 bases identical to TRBD2. The CDR3 has 16 amino acids. Trimming took 5 bases from V and 5 from J; bases not matched to a gene: 13. The V gene's germline CDR1 is SEHNR and CDR2 FQNEAQ (reference sequence). The CDR3 sequence is CASSPPGLVLGETQYF. The CDR3 nucleotides read TGTGCCAGCAGCCCCCCGGGACTAGTATTGGGGGAGACCCAGTACTTC.

As concerns this clonotype: A much larger clonotype is one base distant, so this may be a read error. The chain links TRBV7-9 to TRBJ2-7; TRBD2 aligns across 7 bases. Germline V gene lookup returns CDR1 SEHNR and CDR2 FQNEAQ (reference sequence). The CDR3 is made up of 13 amino acids. Here the CDR3 reads CTSSLPGGYEQYF. CDR3 nucleotides: TGTACCAGCAGCTTACCGGGGGGCTACGAGCAGTACTTC.

This clonotype showed up many times. CDR3 bases: TGCAGTGCTAGACCCGGGACAGGCCCCAGCGAGCAGTACTTC. This sequence encodes CSARPGTGPSEQYF. The rearrangement joins TRBV20-1 to TRBJ2-7, with 8 positions matching TRBD1. With V trimmed by 2 bases and J by 6 bases, 9 bases remained unmatched. The CDR3 runs to 14 residues. Germline V gene lookup returns CDR1 DFQATT and CDR2 SNEGSKA (reference sequence).

The V call is TRBV12-3 or TRBV12-4, the J call TRBJ1-1; the match to TRBD1 covers 9 bases. V shed 6 bases, J shed 2 bases, and the junction held 7 bases outside the gene matches. The CDR3 spans 15 residues. The CDR3 sequence: CASSFAGQGNTEAFF. For the CDR3, the DNA is TGTGCCAGCAGCTTTGCGGGACAGGGAAACACTGAAGCTTTCTTT.

This clonotype showed up many times. This rearrangement joins TRBV2 to TRBJ1-1; 8 bases are shared with TRBD1. The V segment lost 4 bases and the J segment 3 bases; nucleotides outside the gene matches: 7. The germline V gene has CDR1 SNHLY and CDR2 FYNNEI. CDR3 length: 15 residues. The CDR3 loop reads CASSGTGFGDTEAFF. In DNA form, the CDR3 reads TGTGCCAGCAGTGGGACAGGGTTTGGGGACACTGAAGCTTTCTTT.

This clonotype was counted ten times or more. The V call is TRBV24-1, the J call TRBJ2-5; D not certain. The germline CDR1 and CDR2 sequences are KGHDR and SFDVKD. The CDR3 totals 12 residues. Trimming removed 3 bases at V and 7 bases at J, with 8 bases between. CDR3 nucleotides: TGTGCCACCAGTGATGCAGCTGCGACCCAGTACTTC. Its translation: CATSDAAATQYF.

The chain combines TRBV20-1 with TRBJ1-2; D is ambiguous. V lost 1 base and J 4 bases, leaving 10 bases between the germline ends. In germline, CDR1 is DFQATT, CDR2 SNEGSKA (reference sequence). The CDR3 sequence is 13 residues long. This CDR3 is CSARASVTYGYTF. CDR3 DNA: TGCAGTGCTAGAGCTTCAGTGACCTATGGCTACACCTTC.

This chain connects TRBV29-1 to TRBJ1-4; D unclear. Germline CDR1 is SQVTM and CDR2 is ANQGSEA. The V and J ends lost 8 bases and 0 bases respectively, with 10 bases between them. The CDR3 runs to 13 residues. CDR3: CSSHASTNEKLFF. CDR3 coding DNA: TGCAGCAGCCATGCCTCAACTAATGAAAAACTGTTTTTT. Variable domain in full (rest from reference TRBV29-1 and TRBJ1-4): SAVISQKPSRDICQRGTSLTIQCQVDSQVTMMFWYRQQPGQSLTLIATANQGSEATYESGFVIDKFPISRPNLTFSTLTVSNMSPEDSSIYLCSSHASTNEKLFFGSGTQLSVL.

Notes on this clonotype: At one of its ends the junction is not consistent with the germline gene, which may arise from a read error. The chain has TRBV2 and TRBJ2-2, with a possible D match to TRBD2 (5 bases). This CDR3 spans 18 amino acids. Germline lookup yields CDR1 SNHLY and CDR2 FYNNEI. CDR3 residues: CASSEALRGLWNTGEPFF. The CDR3 nucleotides are TGTGCCAGCAGTGAAGCGCTTCGAGGGCTGTGGAACACCGGGGAGCCGTTTTTT.

This clonotype has just one count. The chain couples TRBV24-1 to TRBJ1-5; unclear D gene. Deletions cut 5 bases from V and 11 bases from J, with 12 bases between. Germline values: CDR1 KGHDR, CDR2 SFDVKD. This CDR3 region has 12 residues. The CDR3 region has the DNA TGTGCCACCAGTGTGGTGGGAGAGACCCAGCATTTT. As protein: CATSVVGETQHF.

This clonotype was seen a handful of times. This rearrangement joins TRBV7-7 to TRBJ2-5; unclear D gene. The CDR3 runs 13 residues. Trimming left V 3 bases short and J 0 bases short, with 5 bases between. The germline gives CDR1 SSHAT, CDR2 FNYEAQ (reference sequence). DNA of the CDR3: TGTGCCAGCAGCTTGCCCTACCAAGAGACCCAGTACTTC. As protein: CASSLPYQETQYF.

The rearrangement joins TRBV7-2 to TRBJ2-5; tentatively, D is TRBD2 (6 bases). The germline gives CDR1 SGHTA, CDR2 FQGNSA. V gave up 1 base and J gave up 5 bases, with 11 bases separating them. This CDR3 spans 14 amino acids. The CDR3 DNA reads TGTGCCAGCAGCTTAGAGGGCGGGGAGGAGACCCAGTACTTC. Translated, it gives CASSLEGGEETQYF.

The chain uses TRBV20-1 and TRBJ1-1; 10 bases are a match to TRBD1. The CDR3 runs to 14 residues. Germline-derived CDR1 and CDR2 are DFQATT and SNEGSKA (reference sequence). Trimming cost V 3 bases and J 8 bases; bases outside gene matches: 9. This CDR3 reads CSARGQGFFSEAFF. CDR3 coding DNA: TGCAGTGCTAGGGGACAGGGGTTTTTCTCGGAAGCTTTCTTT.

Note on this clonotype: This clone may be a read error of a much larger clone one base away. This chain uses TRBV7-8 with TRBJ2-7, with no clear D. V was clipped by 2 bases and J by 4 bases, with 9 bases between them. The CDR3 loop spans 13 amino acids. Germline assignment: CDR1 SGHVS and CDR2 FQNEAQ. CDR3 loop: CASSLSTEYEQYF. In DNA, the CDR3 is TGTGCCAGCAGCTTATCGACGGAATACGAGCAGTACTTC.

This chain links TRBV20-1 with TRBJ1-3; 12 bases line up with TRBD1. The V gene end was trimmed by 2 bases and the J gene end by 2 bases; junction bases not matched to a gene: 4. CDR1 and CDR2 from the germline V gene are DFQATT and SNEGSKA (reference sequence). This CDR3 contains 16 residues. The CDR3 nucleotides read TGCAGTGCTAGATCCGGGACAGGGGGCACTGGAAACACCATATATTTT. Amino acid sequence: CSARSGTGGTGNTIYF.

This clonotype was seen only a few times. This CDR3 is CASSYGGPNEQYF. The CDR3 DNA sequence: TGTGCCAGCAGTTACGGGGGTCCCAACGAGCAGTACTTC. The rearrangement joins TRBV6-1 to TRBJ2-7; TRBD2 is a possible D gene (6 bases). The germline V and J ends were trimmed by 5 bases and 5 bases, with 13 bases remaining between them. Germline V gene sequence: CDR1 MNHNS, CDR2 SASEGT. This CDR3 is built from 13 residues.

This clonotype was seen ten or more times. The chain has TRBV29-1 and TRBJ1-5; maybe TRBD1 (6 bases). The CDR3 loop spans 13 amino acids. The V and J ends lost 1 base and 10 bases respectively, with 14 bases between them. CDR1 is SQVTM and CDR2 is ANQGSEA in the germline V gene. CDR3 DNA sequence: TGCAGCGTTGAAGCACAGGGAGGGCATCCCCAGCATTTT. Translated: CSVEAQGGHPQHF.